Sequencing of this T cell receptor (beta chain) was carried out in a study of blood T cell repertoires in COVID-19. Study-wide background: T cells, B-cell-depleted T cells, or PBMCs supplied cDNA or gDNA.

How the authors handled the data: Cell counts per sample came from amplifying reference gene primers. Here immunoSEQ multiplex PCR was the method, and the copy in TCRdb shows in-frame clones only, minus some. V and J calls and clone size are those listed in that table; D and trimming were worked out from the DNA. This sample has 120,000 to 150,000 clones, with around 80% found just once. The CDR3 runs 13 residues. Trimming left V 4 bases short and J 8 bases short, with 11 bases between. CDR1 KGHDR and CDR2 SFDVKD come from the germline V gene. A PCR-confirmed or clinician-diagnosed COVID-19 case had contacted exposed participants within 2 weeks of entry. This clone was found once.

The chain recombines TRBV24-1 with TRBJ2-4; D is undetermined. This receptor was taken from a young woman who had been exposed to COVID-19. Sequencing input: PBMCs or T cells enriched from blood (not recorded which). CDR3 bases: TGTGCCACCAGTGAGAGTAGCTGGGACATTCAGTACTTC. Its protein is CATSESSWDIQYF.